These T cell receptor beta chains were read from a single sample in a study of T cell clonotyping in hematopoietic cell transplantation. The method was immunoSEQ multiplex PCR; TCRdb's version includes in-frame clones alone and lacks a portion of them. The data show about 16,000 clones, 71% seen once. The sequencing input was peripheral blood mononuclear cells. The receptors come from a woman aged 60-75 years in good health. Some clones in this sample may be carry-over from other donors' samples. CDR3s include the opening cysteine and the closing phenylalanine or tryptophan. A D gene is named only where the DNA matches it firmly. Only some rows state a clone size, as once, few, many or a class for expanded clones.

.	.	TRBV6-1	TRBJ1-1	TGTGCCAGCAGTGAATTCCCGGCTGAAGCTTTCTTT	CASSEFPAEAFF
.	few	TRBV5-8	TRBJ2-2	TGTGCCAGCAGCAAAGGGCGGATCGGGGAGCTGTTTTTT	CASSKGRIGELFF
TRBD2	.	TRBV6-5	TRBJ2-7	TGTGCCAGCAGGACTAGCGGGAGCCGTGGCGAGCAGTACTTC	CASRTSGSRGEQYF
TRBD1	.	TRBV5-6	TRBJ1-6	TGTGCCAGCAGCGAGCGGGACAGGGCATCCTATAATTCACCCCTCCACTTT	CASSERDRASYNSPLHF
TRBD1	.	TRBV19	TRBJ1-2	TGTGCCAGTAGTGGTATTGACAGGGGAATGGATGGCTACACCTTC	CASSGIDRGMDGYTF
.	few	TRBV5-6	TRBJ2-7	TGTGCCAGCAGCTTAGGGGTCGACTACGAGCAGTACTTC	CASSLGVDYEQYF
TRBD1	.	TRBV10-3	TRBJ1-5	TGTGCCATCGGGACAGGAGATAGCAATCAGCCCCAGCATTTT	CAIGTGDSNQPQHF
.	.	TRBV30	TRBJ2-3	TGTGCCTGGGGTCACTCCCACGATACGCAGTATTTT	CAWGHSHDTQYF
.	.	TRBV20-1	TRBJ2-1	TGCAGTGCTACAGGAGATGAGCAGTTCTTC	CSATGDEQFF
TRBD1	.	TRBV5-1	TRBJ2-5	TGCGCCAGCAGCTCGGTAGGACAGGGGCACGAGACCCAGTACTTC	CASSSVGQGHETQYF
TRBD1	.	TRBV19	TRBJ2-7	TGTGCCAGTAACATCCCCGGGACAGGAGCTTCTGAGCAGTACTTC	CASNIPGTGASEQYF
TRBD2	.	TRBV15	TRBJ2-3	TGTGCCACCAGCAGGACTAGCGGGGCCCAGTATTTT	CATSRTSGAQYF
.	once	TRBV6-5	TRBJ2-5	.	CATTFGGGSQETQHF
.	.	TRBV5-1	TRBJ1-2	TGCGCCAGCAGCTTGGGGACAGATTATGGCTACACCTTC	CASSLGTDYGYTF
.	.	TRBV20-1	TRBJ2-3	TGCAGTGAGCGGATCGCAGATACGCAGTATTTT	CSERIADTQYF
.	.	TRBV4-2	TRBJ1-1	TGTGCCAGCAGCCAGGACGCGGGACCGAACACTGAAGCTTTCTTT	CASSQDAGPNTEAFF
.	.	TRBV5-8	TRBJ2-2	TGTGCCAGCAGCTTAAAAAGGGTTTCCGGGGAGCTGTTTTTT	CASSLKRVSGELFF
TRBD1	.	TRBV5-6	TRBJ2-7	TGTGCCAGCAGCAGGACAGGGGCTAGCTACGAGCAGTACTTC	CASSRTGASYEQYF
TRBD2	.	TRBV11-2	TRBJ2-1	TGTGCCAGCAGCTTTACTAGCGGGGGGGCGAATGAGCAGTTCTTC	CASSFTSGGANEQFF
.	few	TRBV23-1	TRBJ2-7	TGCGCCAGCACTTCCCACGAGCAGTACTTC	CASTSHEQYF
TRBD1	.	TRBV7-7	TRBJ2-7	TGTGCTAGCAGCTTAAATAGGAACACCGGGACAGTCGCCTACGAGCAGTACTTC	CASSLNRNTGTVAYEQYF
.	.	TRBV18	TRBJ1-1	TGTGCCAGCTCACGCGGGGTGGAAGCTTTCTTT	CASSRGVEAFF
.	.	TRBV19	TRBJ1-2	TGTGCCAGTATAGCACAGGCAGGGGCGGTCTATGGCTACACCTTC	CASIAQAGAVYGYTF
.	.	TRBV9	TRBJ2-1	TGTGCCAGCAGCCCACCGAACTCCTACAATGAGCAGTTCTTC	CASSPPNSYNEQFF
.	few	TRBV6-1	TRBJ1-2	TGTGCCAGCAGGGACACTGGGACGACCCAGGGTGGCTACACCTTC	CASRDTGTTQGGYTF
.	.	TRBV6-5	TRBJ1-2	TGTGCCAGCAGGCTAAGGAAGGTGTCTCAGTATGGCTACACCTTC	CASRLRKVSQYGYTF
.	.	TRBV30	TRBJ1-1	TGTGCCTGGTCTCAGCACCACACTGAAGCTTTCTTT	CAWSQHHTEAFF
.	.	TRBV7-2	TRBJ2-1	TGTGCCAGCAGCTTGGTATGGCAGGCAAATGAGCAGTTCTTC	CASSLVWQANEQFF
.	.	TRBV30	TRBJ2-7	TGTGCCTGGGGGTGGAGCACCTACGAGCAGTACTTC	CAWGWSTYEQYF
.	.	TRBV30	TRBJ1-1	TGTGCCTGGACGGTGTTGGGGGTCAGGACTGAAGCTTTCTTT	CAWTVLGVRTEAFF
.	.	TRBV25-1	TRBJ2-6	TGTGCCAGCAGGAACTCTGGGGCCAACGTCCTGACTTTC	CASRNSGANVLTF
.	.	TRBV6-6	TRBJ1-2	TGTGCCAGCAGTTACTCAAGGGCTGGGAACAACTATGGCTACACCTTC	CASSYSRAGNNYGYTF
.	.	TRBV18	TRBJ1-3	TGTGCCAGCTCACCGCGGCTCCTCTCTGGAAACACCATATATTTT	CASSPRLLSGNTIYF
.	.	TRBV29-1	TRBJ1-1	TGCAGCGTGGAGAGGACGACTGAAGCTTTCTTT	CSVERTTEAFF
.	.	TRBV5-1	TRBJ1-2	TGCGCCAGCAGCCATGCGTCAGAGGGGGTCGGCTACACCTTC	CASSHASEGVGYTF
.	.	TRBV7-2	TRBJ1-5	TGTGCCAGCAGCTTCGATAGCAATCAGCCCCAGCATTTT	CASSFDSNQPQHF
.	few	TRBV6-5	TRBJ2-1	TGTGCCAGCAGTTACGGGGGACCAACAAATGAGCAGTTCTTC	CASSYGGPTNEQFF
TRBD1	once	TRBV2	TRBJ2-7	TGCGCCAGCCGACAGGGGCCCTACGAGCAGTACTTC	CASRQGPYEQYF
TRBD1	.	TRBV30	TRBJ2-2	TGTGCCTGGAGTTTTCCGGGACAGGACACCGGGGAGCTGTTTTTT	CAWSFPGQDTGELFF
.	.	TRBV5-6	TRBJ2-5	TGTGCCAGCAGCTTGGCCCGCTCGGCCGGAAAGACCCAGTACTTC	CASSLARSAGKTQYF
.	.	TRBV19	TRBJ1-4	TGTGCCAGTAGTTCCCTGGGCAGGGGCGGTGAAAAACTGTTTTTT	CASSSLGRGGEKLFF
TRBD1	once	TRBV19	TRBJ1-1	TGTGCCAGTAGTATGGGGACAGGGCGGGACACTGAAGCTTTCTTT	CASSMGTGRDTEAFF
TRBD2	.	TRBV15	TRBJ2-1	TGTGCCACCAGCTTCGGACTAGCTGGAGAAGAACAGTTCTTC	CATSFGLAGEEQFF
.	.	TRBV6-5	TRBJ1-2	TGTGCCAGCAGTTACGACCAGCTAGAAGGTGGCTACACCTTC	CASSYDQLEGGYTF
TRBD2	.	TRBV29-1	TRBJ2-3	TGCAGCCACCTGGCGGGGGGCACAGATACGCAGTATTTT	CSHLAGGTDTQYF
.	.	TRBV6-1	TRBJ1-6	TGTGCCAGCAGTGAATGGTTAGGACCGGGGTCACCCCTCCACTTT	CASSEWLGPGSPLHF